The clone carrying this T cell receptor (beta chain) was detected only a few times. Its antigen remains unidentified. Researchers prepared the TCRbeta library using unique molecular identifiers, the study reports. Via MiXCR, TCRdb re-called the PCR reads, giving one row per CDR3 protein. The table lists 600,000 to 800,000 distinct CDR3 sequences, about an eighth of them singletons. Trimming took off 4 bases at V and 2 bases at J, with 8 bases between the two ends. Germline-derived CDR1 and CDR2 are SGHVS and FNYEAQ. The CDR3 totals 13 residues. This sample is part of a study of T-cell reconstitution after alpha-beta-depleted transplantation in children. Study-wide points: High day-60 TCRbeta diversity in some patients came from surviving recipient T cells and thymic progenitors. By about two months after transplant, alpha-beta T cells reportedly arose from several hundred graft clones that had expanded. Newly produced T cells mostly provided counts and TCRbeta diversity after one year, as hyperexpanded clones declined.

The clonotype originates from a girl between 2 and 10 years old with congenital amegakaryocytic thrombocytopenia, due to receive a stem cell transplant. This material consisted of PBMCs, taken before TCRalphabeta/CD19-depleted stem cell transplant. The chain is built from TRBV7-6 and TRBJ1-1; D ambiguous. CDR3 DNA sequence: TGTGCCAGCAGCTCGTGGGGAAACACTGAAGCTTTCTTT. Protein: CASSSWGNTEAFF.